This passage covers 17 T cell receptor beta chains from one sample sequenced in a study of CD8 T cells in Susac syndrome. After extraction with the RNeasy kit, about 0.5 to 1 ug of the RNA was reverse transcribed using random hexamers. MiXCR, applied by TCRdb to the immunoSEQ multiplex PCR reads, yields one record per CDR3 protein. The data contain 200,000 to 300,000 distinct CDR3 sequences, about 96% of them singletons. Sample: CD4+ T cells from PBMCs. The receptors were sampled from a human donor with Susac syndrome.

The J gene is TRBJ1-2, the V gene TRBV23-1; D might be TRBD1 (5 bases). TRBV23-1 has ORF status, its function being uncertain. The V end was cut by 6 bases, the J end by 5 bases, with 22 bases between. This CDR3 has 16 residues. CDR3 protein: CASSTNHPGRIYGYTF. CDR3 DNA: TGCGCCAGCAGCACGAATCATCCGGGACGGATTTATGGCTACACCTTC.

The chain employs TRBV12-3 or TRBV12-4 and TRBJ2-5; D assignment may be TRBD1 or TRBD2 (5 bases each). Trimming pared 7 bases from V and 5 bases from J, leaving 11 bases between. CDR3 length equals 12 residues. The CDR3 DNA reads TGTGCCAGCACACGGGGCGGGGAGACCCAGTACTTC. Its translation is CASTRGGETQYF.

This chain uses TRBV12-3 or TRBV12-4 with TRBJ1-5; no clear D gene. The V end was cut by 6 bases, the J end by 11 bases, with 20 bases between. The CDR3 has 14 amino acids. The CDR3 protein is CASSPGRPSASQHF. The CDR3 region has the DNA TGTGCCAGCAGCCCCGGACGTCCCTCGGCGTCCCAGCATTTT.

The CDR3 protein is CSARVGPTVQETQYF. The CDR3 nucleotides are TGCAGTGCTAGAGTAGGACCAACGGTTCAAGAGACCCAGTACTTC. The rearrangement uses TRBV20-1 and TRBJ2-5; D remains ambiguous. In germline, CDR1 is DFQATT, CDR2 SNEGSKA (reference sequence). Trimming stripped 1 base from V and 2 bases from J, with 14 bases between. CDR3 size: 15 residues.

This sequence joins TRBV7-9 and TRBJ1-5, with TRBD1 matching over 7 bases. Trimming removed 4 bases from V and 5 bases from J; junction bases left unmatched: 5. CDR1 SEHNR and CDR2 FQNEAQ come from the germline V gene (reference sequence). The CDR3 consists of 14 residues. For the CDR3, the DNA is TGTGCCAGCAGCTCCGCAGGGGGTTATCAGCCCCAGCATTTT. Protein product: CASSSAGGYQPQHF.

This clonotype was seen just once. The J gene is TRBJ1-2, the V gene TRBV29-1, with D unclear. The V and J ends lost 4 bases and 8 bases respectively, with 17 bases between them. Germline V lookup: CDR1 SQVTM, CDR2 ANQGSEA. The CDR3 is made up of 13 amino acids. This chain's CDR3 is CSVAGSTRSGYTF. The CDR3 DNA is TGCAGCGTTGCGGGGTCGACCCGATCGGGCTACACCTTC. The whole variable domain, remainder taken from reference TRBV29-1 and TRBJ1-2, is SAVISQKPSRDICQRGTSLTIQCQVDSQVTMMFWYRQQPGQSLTLIATANQGSEATYESGFVIDKFPISRPNLTFSTLTVSNMSPEDSSIYLCSVAGSTRSGYTFGSGTRLTVV.

The genes are TRBV13 and TRBJ2-7, with 13 bases that match TRBD2. The V gene end was trimmed by 5 bases and the J gene end by 4 bases; junction bases not matched to a gene: 5. The CDR3 has 15 residues. CDR1 and CDR2 from the germline V gene are PRHDT and FYEKMQ (reference sequence). Here the CDR3 reads CASSEWTSGSYEQYF. The CDR3 DNA is TGTGCCAGCAGCGAATGGACTAGCGGGAGTTACGAGCAGTACTTC.

V usage is TRBV5-1 and J usage is TRBJ2-3; TRBD2 aligns across 10 bases. The CDR3 is made up of 15 amino acids. With 3 bases clipped from V and 6 bases from J, the junction kept 7 bases outside the gene matches. CDR1 and CDR2 (germline): SGHRS, YFSETQ. The CDR3 nucleotides read TGCGCCAGCAGCTCGACGGCTAGCGGGAGTGATACGCAGTATTTT. This translates into CASSSTASGSDTQYF.

The CDR3 here is CASSPPMGELFF. The CDR3 DNA sequence: TGTGCCAGCAGCCCCCCCATGGGGGAGCTGTTTTTT. This chain uses TRBV9 with TRBJ2-2; D remains unclear. CDR1 is SGDLS and CDR2 is YYNGEE in the germline V gene. This CDR3 contains 12 residues. Trimming stripped 4 bases from V and 8 bases from J, with 9 bases between.

The CDR3 protein is CASSRNYEQYF. CDR3 sequence (DNA): TGTGCCAGCAGCCGAAACTACGAGCAGTACTTC. The chain has TRBV9 and TRBJ2-7; no reliable D call. Germline values: CDR1 SGDLS, CDR2 YYNGEE. V shed 4 bases and J shed 3 bases, with 5 bases lying between them. CDR3 length: 11 residues.

The V gene is TRBV11-3, the J gene TRBJ2-1; 13 bases are shared with TRBD2. The CDR3 totals 16 residues. Per germline, CDR1 SGHNT and CDR2 YENEEA. The trim removed 5 bases at V and 8 bases at J, leaving 9 bases unmatched. The CDR3 here is CASSPGTSGINDEQFF. As DNA, the CDR3 is TGTGCCAGCAGCCCAGGGACTAGCGGGATTAATGATGAGCAGTTCTTC.

The chain carries TRBV19 and TRBJ2-1; no definite D call. V was trimmed by 5 bases and J by 2 bases, leaving 13 bases between them. CDR3 length: 15 amino acids. Germline CDR1 and CDR2: LNHDA and SQIVND (reference sequence). CDR3 region: CASSSYAVTYNEQFF. CDR3 bases: TGTGCCAGTAGTTCATACGCCGTCACCTACAATGAGCAGTTCTTC.

The rearrangement uses TRBV24-1 and TRBJ1-2, with D unclear. Germline assignment: CDR1 KGHDR and CDR2 SFDVKD. The V and J ends lost 2 bases and 8 bases respectively, with 5 bases between them. The CDR3 loop spans 11 amino acids. CDR3 region: CATSDSRGYTF. CDR3 DNA sequence: TGTGCCACCAGTGATTCTCGCGGCTACACCTTC.

The chain has TRBV4-2 and TRBJ2-1; weak D call: TRBD2 (6 bases). The V and J ends lost 4 bases and 8 bases respectively, with 24 bases between them. CDR1 is LGHNA, CDR2 YNFKEQ, per germline. CDR3 length: 17 residues. The DNA for the CDR3 is TGTGCCAGCAGCCCGTCGGTGGTGGGGGGACGAGGTGATGAGCAGTTCTTC. This sequence encodes CASSPSVVGGRGDEQFF.

This chain joins TRBV29-1 and TRBJ2-5, with a weak D call TRBD2 (7 bases). The CDR3 sequence is 14 residues long. CDR1 and CDR2 (germline): SQVTM, ANQGSEA. V lost 7 bases and J lost 4, with 19 bases in between. CDR3 coding DNA: TGCAGCGCTTGGGGGCAGTCGGGGGGAGAGACCCAGTACTTC. This encodes CSAWGQSGGETQYF.

The count of this clonotype is one. J is TRBJ2-3 and V is TRBV4-1, with 7 bases lining up with TRBD1. CDR3 length equals 15 residues. The V gene's germline CDR1 is MGHRA and CDR2 YSYEKL. V shed 1 base and J 3 bases; nucleotides not matched to a gene: 4. CDR3 region: CASSQVGRGTDTQYF. CDR3 nucleotide sequence: TGCGCCAGCAGCCAAGTTGGCAGGGGGACAGATACGCAGTATTTT.

The chain carries TRBV9 and TRBJ1-1, with unresolved D. Trimming left V 3 bases short and J 6 bases short, with 12 bases between. The CDR3 is made up of 13 amino acids. The germline V gene has CDR1 SGDLS and CDR2 YYNGEE. The CDR3 loop reads CASSGLKVAEAFF. CDR3 DNA: TGTGCCAGCAGCGGTCTGAAGGTGGCTGAAGCTTTCTTT.